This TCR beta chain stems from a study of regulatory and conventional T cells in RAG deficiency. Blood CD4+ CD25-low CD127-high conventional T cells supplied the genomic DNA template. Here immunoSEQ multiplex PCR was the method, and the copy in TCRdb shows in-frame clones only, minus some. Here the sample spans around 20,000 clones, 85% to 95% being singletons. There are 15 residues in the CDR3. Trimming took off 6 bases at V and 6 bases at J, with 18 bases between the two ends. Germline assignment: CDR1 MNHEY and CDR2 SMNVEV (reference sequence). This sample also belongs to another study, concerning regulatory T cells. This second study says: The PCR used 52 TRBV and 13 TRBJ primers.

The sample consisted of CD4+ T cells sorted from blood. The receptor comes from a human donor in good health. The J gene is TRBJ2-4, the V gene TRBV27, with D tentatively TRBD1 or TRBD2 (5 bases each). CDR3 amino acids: CASSHDSDRGNIQYF. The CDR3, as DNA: TGTGCCAGCAGCCATGACAGCGATCGGGGAAACATTCAGTACTTC.